This TCR beta chain was found in a study of lymphopenia after photon versus proton radiotherapy. This clone was detected only a few times. The antigen is not known. Measured with immunoSEQ multiplex PCR; TCRdb has only the in-frame clones, and not every one. The sample includes about 45,000 clones, about 85% seen only once; the top ten take approximately 2.1%. Overall study results and limits: Oligoclonal CD8+ Temra expansion after nadir drove photon patients' diversity drop. Larger post-nadir TCR diversity loss correlated inversely with survival in deceased patients. Photon-treated patients lost naive T cells and TCR diversity; proton-treated stayed stable.

The receptor was isolated from a man in his forties with gastric cancer. Here the sequenced sample was peripheral blood, taken from a patient treated with photon-based radiotherapy.

The CDR3 loop is CASSRTQPTVYGYTF. DNA for the CDR3: TGTGCCAGCAGCCGGACCCAACCGACAGTCTATGGCTACACCTTC. V gene TRBV7-2 combines with J gene TRBJ1-2, with D possibly being TRBD1 (5 bases). V was cut by 5 bases and J by 4 bases, with 17 bases left in between. This CDR3 is built from 15 residues. Germline CDR1 and CDR2: SGHTA and FQGNSA.